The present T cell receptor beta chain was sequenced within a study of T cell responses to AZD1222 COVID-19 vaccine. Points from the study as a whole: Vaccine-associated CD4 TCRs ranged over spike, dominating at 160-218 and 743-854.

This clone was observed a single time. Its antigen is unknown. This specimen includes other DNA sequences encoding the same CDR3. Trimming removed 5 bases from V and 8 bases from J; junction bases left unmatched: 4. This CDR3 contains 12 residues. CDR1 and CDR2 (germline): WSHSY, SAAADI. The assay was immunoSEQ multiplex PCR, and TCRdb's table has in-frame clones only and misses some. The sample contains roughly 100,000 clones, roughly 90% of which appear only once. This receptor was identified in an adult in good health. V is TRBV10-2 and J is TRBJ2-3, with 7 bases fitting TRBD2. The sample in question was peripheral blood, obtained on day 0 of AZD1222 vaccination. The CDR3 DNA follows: TGCGCCAGCAGTACCACGGGAGGTACGCAGTATTTT. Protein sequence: CASSTTGGTQYF.